Shown below are 24 T cell receptor beta chains from a single sample sequenced in a study of T-cell memory formation after mild COVID-19. TCRdb analysed the 5' RACE reads with MiXCR anew, one entry per CDR3 protein. The table shows more than 300,000 distinct CDR3 sequences, with roughly 13% occurring only once. What was sequenced was PBMCs or a T cell subset sorted from them (not recorded which). All receptors derive from a man aged 18 to 29 who had mild COVID-19 (a few samples of this study predate the infection). Cell type and time point are not known.

J is TRBJ2-5 and V is TRBV11-2; D uncertain. Trimming took off 5 bases at V and 12 bases at J, with 16 bases between the two ends. This CDR3 has 12 amino acids. Germline assignment: CDR1 SGHAT and CDR2 FQNNGV. The CDR3 region is CASSQTRAREYF. The DNA of the CDR3 is TGTGCCAGCAGCCAGACCCGAGCAAGGGAGTACTTC. The full variable domain, its missing parts supplied by reference TRBV11-2 and TRBJ2-5, is EAGVAQSPRYKIIEKRQSVAFWCNPISGHATLYWYQQILGQGPKLLIQFQNNGVVDDSQLPKDRFSAERLKGVDSTLKIQPAKLEDSAVYLCASSQTRAREYFGPGTRLLVL.

This clonotype showed up just a few times. This chain links TRBV4-3 with TRBJ2-2, with no clear D. The V gene's germline CDR1 is LGHNA and CDR2 YSLEER. Deletions cut 0 bases from V and 4 bases from J, with 9 bases between. The CDR3 spans 15 residues. As DNA, the CDR3 is TGCGCCAGCAGCCAAGATCGTCCGGTCACCGGGGAGCTGTTTTTT. Its translation is CASSQDRPVTGELFF.

The table lists this clonotype with a few counts. Its ends do not fully match the called genes, so a read error is possible. The chain links TRBV4-3 to TRBJ2-1; D might be TRBD2 (5 bases). The germline CDR1 and CDR2 sequences are LGHNA and YSLEER. This CDR3 contains 17 residues. This CDR3 reads CASSQVGPGSSDNEQFF. The CDR3 DNA is TGCGCCAGCAGCCAAGTTGGGCCGGGAAGCTCCGACAATGAGCAGTTCTTC.

The table lists this clonotype with many counts. The chain couples TRBV18 to TRBJ1-1, with a possible D match to TRBD1 (6 bases). Germline CDR1 KGHSH, CDR2 LQKENI. The CDR3 is 13 amino acids. Trimming left V 8 bases short and J 1 base short, with 11 bases between. The CDR3 DNA follows: TGTGCCAGCAGCCGGGGACAGAACACTGAAGCTTTCTTT. Translation: CASSRGQNTEAFF.

CDR3 DNA sequence: TGTGCCAGCAGCTTAATGGGTAGCGGGGGAGGTGAGACCCAGTACTTC. It translates to CASSLMGSGGGETQYF. The chain is built from TRBV7-3 and TRBJ2-5, with TRBD2 matching 9 bases. V shed 1 base and J 5 bases; nucleotides not matched to a gene: 8. Germline values: CDR1 SGHTA, CDR2 FQGTGA. This CDR3 is built from 16 residues.

This clonotype was seen a few times. V usage is TRBV9 and J usage is TRBJ1-2; D is perhaps TRBD1 (6 bases). V was clipped by 3 bases and J by 1 base, with 13 bases between them. The germline gives CDR1 SGDLS, CDR2 YYNGEE. This CDR3 is 15 amino acids long. Here the CDR3 DNA reads TGTGCCAGCAGCGCGGACAGCTCTGTTAACTATGGCTACACCTTC. Protein sequence: CASSADSSVNYGYTF.

V is TRBV5-1 and J is TRBJ2-7; possibly TRBD2 for D (5 bases). V lost 4 bases and J 7 bases, leaving 15 bases between the germline ends. CDR1 is SGHRS, CDR2 YFSETQ, per germline. The CDR3 covers 13 residues. CDR3 DNA: TGCGCCAGCAGCGGAAGGCGACCGGGAGAGCAGTACTTC. It yields the protein CASSGRRPGEQYF.

The chain combines TRBV28 with TRBJ2-3, with D possibly TRBD2 on 5 matching bases. V dropped 7 bases and J dropped 3 bases, with 11 bases sitting between them. CDR1 and CDR2 (germline): MDHEN, SYDVKM. CDR3 size: 13 residues. CDR3 sequence (DNA): TGTGCCAGCACCCCCCCGGGGACAGATACGCAGTATTTT. Its protein product is CASTPPGTDTQYF.

This chain joins TRBV3-1 and TRBJ1-2; 8 bases match TRBD1. CDR1 is LGHDT and CDR2 is YNNKEL in the germline V gene (reference sequence). The CDR3 spans 15 residues. V trimming: 4 bases; J trimming: 6 bases; junction bases outside the gene matches: 10. The CDR3 sequence is CASSPLTGVGDGYTF. CDR3 coding DNA: TGTGCCAGCAGCCCGCTGACAGGGGTCGGCGATGGCTACACCTTC.

This clonotype was seen more than once but under ten times. This chain connects TRBV5-1 to TRBJ1-2; D ambiguous. Trimming cost V 0 bases and J 0 bases, with 9 bases left between them. CDR1 is SGHRS, CDR2 YFSETQ, per germline. The CDR3 extends over 15 amino acids. As DNA, the CDR3 is TGCGCCAGCAGCTTGGCGCCAGAGTCTAACTATGGCTACACCTTC. Translating it yields CASSLAPESNYGYTF.

V usage is TRBV7-9 and J usage is TRBJ1-2; 8 nucleotides line up with TRBD1. The CDR3 length is 12 residues. Losses at the gene ends were 5 bases for V and 7 bases for J; bases not matched to a gene: 3. CDR1 and CDR2 from the germline V gene are SEHNR and FQNEAQ (reference sequence). As DNA, the CDR3 is TGTGCCAGCAGCCTTCAGGGGGCTGGCTACACCTTC. Residues: CASSLQGAGYTF.

J is TRBJ1-5 and V is TRBV7-8, with D possibly matching TRBD1 (6 bases). The CDR3 covers 16 residues. Germline V CDR1 and CDR2: SGHVS, FQNEAQ. V was clipped by 2 bases and J by 3 bases, with 14 bases between them. As DNA, the CDR3 is TGTGCCAGCAGCTTATGGGCAGGGGCCCTCAATCAGCCCCAGCATTTT. Encoded protein: CASSLWAGALNQPQHF.

This clonotype has more than one count but fewer than ten. The CDR3: CASSQSSQGAGAQYF. CDR3 in DNA: TGTGCCAGCAGCCAGTCCAGCCAGGGCGCCGGGGCCCAGTACTTC. The chain carries TRBV4-2 and TRBJ2-5; D possibly matches TRBD1 or TRBD2 (5 bases each). The CDR3 spans 15 residues. The V end lost 3 bases, the J end lost 9 bases, and 20 bases lay between the germline ends. The germline V gene has CDR1 LGHNA and CDR2 YNFKEQ.

The chain is built from TRBV5-1 and TRBJ2-1; 13 bases agree with TRBD2. The CDR3 extends over 21 amino acids. Germline V lookup: CDR1 SGHRS, CDR2 YFSETQ. Trimming at V came to 3 bases and at J to 0 bases, leaving 15 bases not matched to a gene. The CDR3 DNA reads TGCGCCAGCAGCTACCCAATCGGGACTAGCGGGGATACCAGCTCCTACAATGAGCAGTTCTTC. The encoded protein is CASSYPIGTSGDTSSYNEQFF.

The table lists this clonotype with many counts. The chain carries TRBV4-1 and TRBJ2-1; 7 bases are shared with TRBD2. Germline loops: CDR1 MGHRA, CDR2 YSYEKL. The ends lost 6 bases at V and 0 bases at J; junction bases unmatched: 8. The CDR3 is 16 amino acids. The CDR3 nucleotides read TGCGCCAGCAGACGGGGGGTCCTTAGCTCCTACAATGAGCAGTTCTTC. Protein: CASRRGVLSSYNEQFF.

This clonotype was seen a handful of times. The rearrangement joins TRBV15 to TRBJ2-7, with 7 nucleotides matching TRBD2. Germline assignment: CDR1 LNHNV and CDR2 YYDKDF (reference sequence). This CDR3 region has 20 residues. Trimming at V came to 3 bases and at J to 7 bases, leaving 27 bases not matched to a gene. The CDR3 nucleotides read TGTGCCACCAGCAGTTTATTGGGGACTATTCTACGCGGACTGGGGTTGGAGCAGTACGTC. Translated: CATSSLLGTILRGLGLEQYV.

This chain joins TRBV3-1 and TRBJ2-1; 12 bases fit TRBD2. The trim removed 2 bases at V and 3 bases at J, leaving 5 bases unmatched. Germline V gene data show CDR1 as LGHDT and CDR2 as YNNKEL (reference sequence). The CDR3 covers 17 residues. The CDR3 loop is CASSQLAGGLLYNEQFF. CDR3 sequence (DNA): TGTGCCAGCAGCCAACTAGCGGGGGGGCTACTCTACAATGAGCAGTTCTTC.

This clonotype was counted only a few times. The chain combines TRBV4-1 with TRBJ2-7, with D perhaps TRBD1 (5 bases). V lost 4 bases, J lost 2 bases, and 15 bases lay in between. The CDR3 length is 15 residues. Germline assignment: CDR1 MGHRA and CDR2 YSYEKL. The CDR3 sequence is CASSLSLDRPYEQYV. CDR3 coding DNA: TGCGCCAGCAGCCTGTCCCTCGACAGACCCTACGAGCAGTACGTC.

This clonotype was detected only once. The genes are TRBV19 and TRBJ1-2; 10 bases align to TRBD1. This CDR3 region has 13 residues. Trimming took 6 bases from V and 7 from J; bases not matched to a gene: 5. Germline CDR1 is LNHDA and CDR2 is SQIVND (reference sequence). The CDR3 sequence: CASSRQGALGYTF. The CDR3 DNA reads TGTGCCAGTAGCCGACAGGGGGCGCTTGGCTACACCTTC.

The sample holds a few counts of this clonotype. An end of the junction differs from the germline gene, which may be a read error. The chain joins TRBV7-2 to TRBJ2-1, with 7 bases that match TRBD2. The CDR3 has 13 amino acids. Germline CDR1 is SGHTA and CDR2 is FQGNSA. CDR3 protein: CASSLQGGDSSSF. In DNA form, the CDR3 reads TGTGCCAGCAGTCTTCAGGGAGGGGACTCCTCGAGCTTC.

Many counts were recorded for this clonotype. The rearrangement uses TRBV7-9 and TRBJ2-1; D call uncertain. CDR1 is SEHNR, CDR2 FQNEAQ, per germline (reference sequence). Trimming left V 3 bases short and J 7 bases short, with 16 bases between. The CDR3 spans 15 residues. DNA of the CDR3: TGTGCCAGCAGCTTTTTCTTGGCGTCTAGTAATGAGCAGTTCTTC. As protein: CASSFFLASSNEQFF.

This clonotype was counted ten times or more. The V call is TRBV20-1, the J call TRBJ2-5, with 8 bases matching TRBD1. The V gene's germline CDR1 is DFQATT and CDR2 SNEGSKA (reference sequence). With V trimmed by 2 bases and J by 3 bases, 2 bases remained unmatched. CDR3 length: 13 residues. The CDR3 sequence is CSARRTGKETQYF. The CDR3 DNA is TGCAGTGCTAGACGGACAGGGAAAGAGACCCAGTACTTC.

This clonotype occurred many times. The genes are TRBV21-1 and TRBJ1-5; the DNA was not used to check the table's D call, TRBD1. TRBV21-1 is given as a pseudogene. The CDR3 length is 17 residues. Here the CDR3 DNA reads TGTGCCAGCAGACCCGGGAACCCAAAGTATAGCAATCAGCCCCAGCATTTT. Its translation: CASRPGNPKYSNQPQHF.

This clonotype has ten or more counts. The V gene is TRBV29-1, the J gene TRBJ2-1, with 7 bases lining up with TRBD2. The junction had 8 bases not matched to a gene; V was cut back by 7 bases and J by 5 bases. The CDR3 has 13 amino acids. CDR1 and CDR2 from the germline V gene are SQVTM and ANQGSEA. The CDR3 DNA reads as TGCAGCGCACGGGAGGCCAGCCACAATGAGCAGTTCTTC. This sequence encodes CSAREASHNEQFF.